The source of this T cell receptor (beta chain) is a study of molecular identifiers for immune sequencing clone quantification. Regarding the study as a whole: Identical TCR molecules can share a barcode, and this sharing could underestimate highly expanded clone sizes.

This clonotype was seen ten or more times. What it recognizes is unknown. Germline values: CDR1 SQVTM, CDR2 ANQGSEA. The V segment lost 1 base and the J segment 5 bases; nucleotides outside the gene matches: 2. The CDR3 runs to 12 residues. TCRdb processed the PCR reads anew with MiXCR; each CDR3 protein has one entry. The repertoire holds just over 35,000 distinct CDR3 sequences, with less than 20% as singletons. Naive CD8 T cells were picked out by sorting for CD8+CD4-CCR7+CD45RA+. The receptor was isolated from a human donor in good health. Some libraries in this study had Jurkat cell RNA spiked in. The chain couples TRBV29-1 to TRBJ2-7, with TRBD2 matching over 7 bases. Sequenced material: naive CD8+ T cells from blood, with Jurkat cell RNA spiked in. Subset described: FACS-sorted CD8+CD4-CCR7+CD45RA+ naive T cells. The CDR3 DNA is TGCAGCGTTGAAGGCGGGAGCAACGAGCAGTACTTC. This codes for CSVEGGSNEQYF.